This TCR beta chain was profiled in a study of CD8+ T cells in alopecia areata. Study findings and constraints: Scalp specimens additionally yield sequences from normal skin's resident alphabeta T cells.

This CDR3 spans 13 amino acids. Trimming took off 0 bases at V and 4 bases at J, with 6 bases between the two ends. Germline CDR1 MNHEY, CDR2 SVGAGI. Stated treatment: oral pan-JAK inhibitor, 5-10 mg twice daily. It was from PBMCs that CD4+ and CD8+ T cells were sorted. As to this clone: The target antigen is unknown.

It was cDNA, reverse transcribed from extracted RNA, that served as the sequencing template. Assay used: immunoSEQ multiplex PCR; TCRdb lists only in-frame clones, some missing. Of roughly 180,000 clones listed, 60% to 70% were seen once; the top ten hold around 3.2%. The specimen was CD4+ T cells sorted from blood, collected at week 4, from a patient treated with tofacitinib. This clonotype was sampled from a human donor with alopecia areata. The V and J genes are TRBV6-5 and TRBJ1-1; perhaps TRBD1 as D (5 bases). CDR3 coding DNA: TGTGCCAGCAGTTACTCGCAGGGCACTGAAGCTTTCTTT. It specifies CASSYSQGTEAFF.